These 25 T cell receptor beta chains originate from one sample sequenced in a study of blood T cell repertoires in COVID-19. The data were produced by immunoSEQ multiplex PCR, yet TCRdb's version contains in-frame clones alone and is incomplete. The table has some 220,000 clones, approximately 82% seen once. The source material was peripheral blood. Receptor source: a man aged 50-60 years with active or convalescent COVID-19.

The chain links TRBV6-5 to TRBJ2-7; perhaps TRBD1 as D (7 bases). Germline assignment: CDR1 MNHEY and CDR2 SVGAGI. CDR3 size: 12 residues. Trimming removed 8 bases from V and 3 bases from J, with 11 bases in between. CDR3 nucleotide sequence: TGTGCCAGCGGCAGGGGGGACTACGAGCAGTACTTC. It codes for CASGRGDYEQYF.

For this clone: A junction end diverges from the germline sequence, so it may reflect a read error. The chain employs TRBV6-2 or TRBV6-3 and TRBJ2-1, with a weak D call TRBD1 (5 bases). Germline values: CDR1 MNHEY, CDR2 SVGEGT. This CDR3 has 13 amino acids. The chain's CDR3 is CASSYSSGSGRLF. CDR3 nucleotide sequence: TGTGCCAGCAGTTACTCATCAGGGTCCGGTAGGCTCTTC.

The V gene is TRBV11-3, the J gene TRBJ2-1; 11 nucleotides agree with TRBD2. The CDR3 runs 15 residues. Germline V gene lookup returns CDR1 SGHNT and CDR2 YENEEA. V was clipped by 3 bases and J by 8 bases; unmatched bases: 6. This CDR3 reads CASSFSGRGVDEQFF. CDR3 nucleotide sequence: TGTGCCAGCAGCTTTAGCGGGAGGGGGGTCGATGAGCAGTTCTTC.

CDR3 sequence: CSATIQETQYF. CDR3 nucleotide sequence: TGCAGTGCTACTATCCAAGAGACCCAGTACTTC. The chain joins TRBV20-1 to TRBJ2-5; D gene ambiguous. Germline lookup yields CDR1 DFQATT and CDR2 SNEGSKA (reference sequence). There are 11 residues in the CDR3. V lost 4 bases and J 1 base, leaving 4 bases between the germline ends.

The V gene is TRBV7-3, the J gene TRBJ2-2; TRBD1 matches 9 bases. The V segment lost 2 bases and the J segment 1 base; nucleotides outside the gene matches: 2. Germline CDR1 and CDR2: SGHTA and FQGTGA. The CDR3 runs 16 residues. CDR3 loop: CASSLQTGGNTGELFF. CDR3 bases: TGTGCCAGCAGCTTACAGACAGGGGGGAACACCGGGGAGCTGTTTTTT.

J is TRBJ2-3 and V is TRBV4-3; 12 positions agree with TRBD2. CDR1 and CDR2 from the germline V gene are LGHNA and YSLEER. J lost 4 bases, V lost 1 base, and 6 bases had no gene match. This CDR3 region has 17 residues. CDR3 sequence: CASSQVLAGGGADTQYF. The CDR3 nucleotides read TGCGCCAGCAGCCAAGTACTAGCGGGGGGCGGGGCAGATACGCAGTATTTT.

The chain joins TRBV6-5 to TRBJ1-1; 7 nucleotides line up with TRBD1. Germline V lookup: CDR1 MNHEY, CDR2 SVGAGI. With V trimmed by 5 bases and J by 4 bases, 10 bases remained unmatched. This CDR3 spans 15 amino acids. In DNA form, the CDR3 reads TGTGCCAGCAGTCTTGGGGGCCAGGGGGGCACTGAAGCTTTCTTT. The encoded protein is CASSLGGQGGTEAFF.

The chain employs TRBV24-1 and TRBJ2-2; 7 nucleotides line up with TRBD1. This CDR3 is built from 17 residues. With V trimmed by 4 bases and J by 5 bases, 12 bases remained unmatched. Per the germline V gene, CDR1 is KGHDR and CDR2 is SFDVKD. CDR3 residues: CATSDHPGGQRTGELFF. In nucleotides, the CDR3 is TGTGCCACCAGTGACCATCCAGGGGGTCAGCGGACCGGGGAGCTGTTTTTT.

This rearrangement joins TRBV6-5 to TRBJ1-1; 11 nucleotides match TRBD1. The CDR3 loop spans 16 amino acids. CDR1 is MNHEY and CDR2 is SVGAGI in the germline V gene. The junction had 8 bases not matched to a gene; V was cut back by 4 bases and J by 4 bases. The chain's CDR3 is CASSSRTGGESTEAFF. The CDR3, as DNA: TGTGCCAGCAGTTCACGGACAGGGGGCGAGAGCACTGAAGCTTTCTTT.

This clone was observed once. V usage is TRBV2 and J usage is TRBJ1-3; D gene uncertain. Germline V gene data show CDR1 as SNHLY and CDR2 as FYNNEI. V was trimmed by 0 bases and J by 0 bases, leaving 9 bases between them. The CDR3 extends over 16 amino acids. The CDR3 region is CASSEAPAASGNTIYF. CDR3 coding DNA: TGTGCCAGCAGTGAAGCTCCAGCGGCCTCTGGAAACACCATATATTTT.

J is TRBJ2-3 and V is TRBV5-1, with TRBD1 identical over 7 bases. The J segment lost 4 bases and the V segment lost 2 bases, leaving 4 bases of the junction unmatched. The V gene's germline CDR1 is SGHRS and CDR2 YFSETQ. This CDR3 contains 14 residues. The CDR3 DNA is TGCGCCAGCAGCTTCCGCACAGGGGCAGATACGCAGTATTTT. Translation: CASSFRTGADTQYF.

V and J are TRBV4-1 and TRBJ2-5, with 9 bases lining up with TRBD2. The ends lost 2 bases at V and 3 bases at J; junction bases unmatched: 10. The CDR3 loop spans 17 amino acids. The germline CDR1 and CDR2 sequences are MGHRA and YSYEKL. CDR3 DNA sequence: TGCGCCAGCAGCCAATATCTAGGGCGGGGGGGCGAAGAGACCCAGTACTTC. Residues: CASSQYLGRGGEETQYF.

The chain links TRBV24-1 to TRBJ2-3; 8 bases agree with TRBD2. This CDR3 is 15 amino acids long. Germline V lookup: CDR1 KGHDR, CDR2 SFDVKD. The junction had 5 bases not matched to a gene; V was cut back by 5 bases and J by 2 bases. CDR3 in amino acids: CATSGGAGATDTQYF. The CDR3 DNA follows: TGTGCCACCAGTGGAGGAGCGGGGGCCACAGATACGCAGTATTTT.

The chain joins TRBV14 to TRBJ2-4; D possibly corresponds to TRBD2 (5 bases). Germline V gene data show CDR1 as SGHDN and CDR2 as FVKESK. CDR3 length: 13 residues. Deletions cut 3 bases from V and 8 bases from J, with 11 bases between. CDR3 coding DNA: TGTGCCAGCAGCCAGCGAGGGTCAGACATTCAGTACTTC. Its translation is CASSQRGSDIQYF.

CDR3 sequence (DNA): TGTGCCAGCAGTTTATTCTGGGACAGGGGGCAGGGGGAAAAACTGTTTTTT. It yields the protein CASSLFWDRGQGEKLFF. V gene TRBV27 combines with J gene TRBJ1-4; 12 nucleotides match TRBD1. This CDR3 is built from 17 residues. From germline, CDR1 is MNHEY and CDR2 SMNVEV (reference sequence). V was pared by 1 base and J by 8 bases, with 8 bases of the junction left unmatched.

The chain recombines TRBV11-2 with TRBJ2-1; TRBD1 matches 7 bases. The CDR3 extends over 15 amino acids. CDR1 and CDR2 (germline): SGHAT, FQNNGV. Trimming at V came to 3 bases and at J to 4 bases, leaving 6 bases not matched to a gene. The CDR3 reads CASSFRQGGYNEQFF. In DNA form, the CDR3 reads TGTGCCAGCAGCTTTCGACAGGGTGGTTACAATGAGCAGTTCTTC.

Written as DNA, the CDR3 is TGTGCCAGCAGCAAAGTTGAGAGCGGTATAGAGACCCAGTACTTC. Protein sequence: CASSKVESGIETQYF. The chain is built from TRBV21-1 and TRBJ2-5; the listed D gene, TRBD2, was not tested against the DNA. TRBV21-1 is designated a pseudogene. CDR3 length: 15 residues.

This clone was found a few times. The V call is TRBV9, the J call TRBJ1-2; D ambiguous. The CDR3 loop spans 14 amino acids. The V gene lost 3 bases and the J gene lost 4 bases, with 13 bases spanning the gap. Germline CDR1 and CDR2: SGDLS and YYNGEE. The CDR3 bases are TGTGCCAGCAGCGGTCCTTACAGTGTCTATGGCTACACCTTC. Protein product: CASSGPYSVYGYTF.

The chain uses TRBV5-4 and TRBJ2-1, with D possibly TRBD2 on 6 matching bases. The CDR3 consists of 14 residues. Trimming left V 4 bases short and J 5 bases short, with 13 bases between. The germline V gene has CDR1 SGHNT and CDR2 YYREEE (reference sequence). The CDR3 loop is CASSPAGWDNEQFF. In DNA form, the CDR3 reads TGTGCCAGCAGCCCCGCGGGGTGGGACAATGAGCAGTTCTTC.

This chain joins TRBV5-4 and TRBJ1-2, with 11 nucleotides matching TRBD1. V shed 4 bases and J 2 bases; nucleotides not matched to a gene: 4. The CDR3 runs to 15 residues. CDR1 is SGHNT and CDR2 is YYREEE in the germline V gene (reference sequence). DNA for the CDR3: TGTGCCAGCAGCCCCAGGGACAGGGGGAACTATGGCTACACCTTC. This encodes CASSPRDRGNYGYTF.

The V gene is TRBV18, the J gene TRBJ2-1; TRBD1 might be the D (6 bases). Germline CDR1 reads KGHSH; CDR2 reads LQKENI. This CDR3 region has 16 residues. Trimming took 4 bases from V and 4 from J, leaving 17 bases between them. The CDR3 region is CASSLPGTKNYNEQFF. The CDR3 nucleotides are TGTGCCAGCTCACTTCCCGGGACAAAGAATTACAATGAGCAGTTCTTC.

The chain uses TRBV6-5 and TRBJ1-2, with 9 bases that match TRBD1. The germline gives CDR1 MNHEY, CDR2 SVGAGI. V lost 5 bases and J lost 7; bases outside the gene matches: 8. CDR3 length: 14 residues. CDR3 residues: CASSLYGQGIGYTF. The CDR3 region has the DNA TGTGCCAGCAGTCTTTATGGACAGGGGATTGGCTACACCTTC.

This clone has only a few counts. The chain recombines TRBV5-1 with TRBJ2-3, with D unclear. The CDR3 length is 15 residues. Germline assignment: CDR1 SGHRS and CDR2 YFSETQ. The ends were cut back, 0 bases at V and 0 bases at J, with 8 bases in the middle. This chain's CDR3 is CASSLGATSTDTQYF. CDR3 sequence (DNA): TGCGCCAGCAGCTTGGGGGCTACCAGCACAGATACGCAGTATTTT.

The V call is TRBV3-1 (or the pseudogene TRBV3-2), the J call TRBJ2-7, with 8 bases fitting TRBD1. The CDR3 extends over 15 amino acids. V gave up 3 bases and J gave up 2 bases; unmatched junction bases: 6. The V gene's germline CDR1 is LGHDT and CDR2 YNNKEL (reference sequence). The CDR3 reads CASSHGTGCPYEQYF. The CDR3 bases are TGTGCCAGCAGCCATGGGACAGGCTGCCCCTACGAGCAGTACTTC.

As DNA, the CDR3 is TGTGCCAGCATCGGGGACATTAGCACAGATACGCAGTATTTT. Translated: CASIGDISTDTQYF. V and J are TRBV7-9 and TRBJ2-3, with D tentatively TRBD1 (6 bases). Deletions cut 7 bases from V and 0 bases from J, with 11 bases between. CDR1 is SEHNR, CDR2 FQNEAQ, per germline (reference sequence). The CDR3 sequence is 14 residues long.